Sequencing of this T cell receptor beta chain was carried out in a study of identical twins. This CDR3 comprises 13 residues. V was shortened by 1 base and J by 7 bases, with 8 bases between the two germline ends. The germline CDR1 and CDR2 sequences are SGHDN and FVKESK. This clonotype has a handful of counts. TCRdb reprocessed the 5' RACE reads with MiXCR, giving one entry per CDR3 protein. The table has 600,000 to 850,000 distinct CDR3 sequences, 15% to 20% seen once; the top ten hold approximately 14%. This sample also appeared in a second study, on T cells expressing NK-cell markers.

The receptor was derived from a woman aged 18-29 years in good health. This chain links TRBV14 with TRBJ2-1; possibly TRBD2 for D (5 bases). Sequencing was performed on PBMCs. The CDR3 DNA follows: TGTGCCAGCAGCCAAGCACGGGAAAATGAGCAGTTCTTC. Residues: CASSQARENEQFF.